The entry that follows covers one T cell receptor (beta chain) sequence. Its target is not known. The CDR3 runs 14 residues. V dropped 2 bases and J dropped 2 bases, with 10 bases sitting between them. Germline-derived CDR1 and CDR2 are SGHVS and FQNEAQ. Full-length variable regions came from constant-region reverse primers plus semi-nested Nested Universal Primer A PCR. TCRdb ran MiXCR on the 5' RACE reads and lists one entry per CDR3 protein. The sample has approximately 40,000 distinct CDR3 sequences, around 30% seen once. Study outcomes and limitations: Tumor Tregs overlapped most with tumor, then blood, naive CD4+ cells. The larger-cohort validation was restricted to a single TCR beta V-J rearrangement rather than whole repertoires. In terms of TCR gene usage, tumor memory CD4+ T cells clustered together with blood and lymph node memory CD4+ cells, as well as with lymph node naive CD4+ cells.

The TCR was taken from a female donor with breast cancer. Sequencing used tumor-infiltrating memory CD4+ T cells sorted from the breast tumor. As for subset: memory CD4+ T cells, CD4+CD45RO+CD25-. The V gene is TRBV7-8, the J gene TRBJ2-7; D might be TRBD1 (5 bases). CDR3 DNA sequence: TGTGCCAGCAGCTTACAGGGCCCCACCTACGAGCAGTACTTC. As protein: CASSLQGPTYEQYF.